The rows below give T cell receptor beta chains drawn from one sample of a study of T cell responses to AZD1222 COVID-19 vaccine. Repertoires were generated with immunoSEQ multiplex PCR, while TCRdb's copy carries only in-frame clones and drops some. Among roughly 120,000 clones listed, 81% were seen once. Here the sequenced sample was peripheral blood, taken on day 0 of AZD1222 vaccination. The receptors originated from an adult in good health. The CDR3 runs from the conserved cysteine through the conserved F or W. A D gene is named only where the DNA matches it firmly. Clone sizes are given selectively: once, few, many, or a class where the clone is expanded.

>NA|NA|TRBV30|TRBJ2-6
TGTGCCTGGAGTGTATCGCGACGGAAGGCTGGGGCCAACGTCCTGACTTTC
CAWSVSRRKAGANVLTF
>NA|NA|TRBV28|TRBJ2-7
TGTGCCAGCAGTGCGGTGGAGATTCGCTACGAGCAGTACTTC
CASSAVEIRYEQYF
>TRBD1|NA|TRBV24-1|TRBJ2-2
TGTGCCACCAGTGATGTTCGCGACAGGGTGAACACCGGGGAGCTGTTTTTT
CATSDVRDRVNTGELFF
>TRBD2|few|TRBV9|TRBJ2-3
TGTGCCAGCAGCCCAACTAGCGGGGGGGCTGCCCTAAAGCGCACAGATACGCAGTATTTT
CASSPTSGGAALKRTDTQYF
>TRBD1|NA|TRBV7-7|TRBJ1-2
TGTGCTAGCAGCTCCCGATCCGGGACAGACTATGGCTACACCTTC
CASSSRSGTDYGYTF
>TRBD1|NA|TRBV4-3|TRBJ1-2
TGCGCCAGCAGCCAAGCCGCGACAGGGGGGTATGGCTACACCTTC
CASSQAATGGYGYTF
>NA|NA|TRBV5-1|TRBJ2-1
TGCGCCAGCAGCTTGGACGTTAGGACTTATTACAATGAGCAGTTCTTC
CASSLDVRTYYNEQFF
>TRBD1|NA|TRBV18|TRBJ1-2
TGTGCCAGCTCACCGACTCAAACAGGGGGGTTCTATGGCTACACCTTC
CASSPTQTGGFYGYTF
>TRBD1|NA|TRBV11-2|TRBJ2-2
TGTGCCAGCAGCTCACAGGGGCTGAACACCGGGGAGCTGTTTTTT
CASSSQGLNTGELFF
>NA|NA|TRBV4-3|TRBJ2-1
TGCGCCAGCAGCCAAGATCCGGGACTTATTCCTGAGCAGTTCTTC
CASSQDPGLIPEQFF
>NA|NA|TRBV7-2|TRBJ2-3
TGTGCCAGCAGCTTAGAAGGGGGCACAGATACGCAGTATTTT
CASSLEGGTDTQYF
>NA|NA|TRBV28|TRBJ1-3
TGTGCCAGCAGGCCTACCCAAGGGGGTCGATCTGGAAACACCATATATTTT
CASRPTQGGRSGNTIYF
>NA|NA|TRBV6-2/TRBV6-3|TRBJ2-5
TGTGCCAGCAGTTACGCGTCTAAACAAGAGACCCAGTACTTC
CASSYASKQETQYF
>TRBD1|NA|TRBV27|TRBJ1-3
TGTGCCAGCAGCGTTACAGGGGGCAATGGAAACACCATATATTTT
CASSVTGGNGNTIYF
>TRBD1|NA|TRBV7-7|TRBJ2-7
TGTGCCAGCAGCTTCCGACAGGGTTACGAGCAGTACTTC
CASSFRQGYEQYF
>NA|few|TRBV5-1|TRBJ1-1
TGCGCCAGCAGCTTGGTTTCCGGGACTGAAGCTTTCTTT
CASSLVSGTEAFF
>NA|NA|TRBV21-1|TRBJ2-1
TGTGCCAGCAGCACCAGGGACGGACTAGCGGGAGCCGAGCATGAGCAGTTCTTC
CASSTRDGLAGAEHEQFF
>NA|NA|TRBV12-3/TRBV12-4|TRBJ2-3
TGTGCCAGCAGACTAGAGATCACAGATACGCAGTATTTT
CASRLEITDTQYF
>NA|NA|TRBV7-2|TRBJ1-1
TGTGCCAGCACTCGGCGACTTTCAAACACTGAAGCTTTCTTT
CASTRRLSNTEAFF
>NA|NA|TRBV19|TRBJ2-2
TGTGCCAGTAGTATAGCCCCCTCCCGGTACGGGGAGCTGTTTTTT
CASSIAPSRYGELFF
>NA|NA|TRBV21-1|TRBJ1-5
TGTGCCAGCAGCAAACGAGGCGGTCAGCCCCAGCATTTT
CASSKRGGQPQHF
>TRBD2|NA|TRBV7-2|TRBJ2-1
TGTGCCAGCCATGCGGGGGGGCCGGTAAATGAGCAGTTCTTC
CASHAGGPVNEQFF
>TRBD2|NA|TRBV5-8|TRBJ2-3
TGTGCCAGCAGCTTGGTGGTGGGAGGGCCAGGTACGCAGTATTTT
CASSLVVGGPGTQYF
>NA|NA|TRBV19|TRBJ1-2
TGTGCCAGTAGTATGCAACAGGTATCTGGCTACACCTTC
CASSMQQVSGYTF
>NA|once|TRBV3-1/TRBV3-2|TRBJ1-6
TGTGCCAGCAGCCTGGGGGGGAATTCACCCCTCCACTTT
CASSLGGNSPLHF
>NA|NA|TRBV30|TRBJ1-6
TGTGCCTCGACAGGCCCGGCTCGAAATTCACCCCTCCACTTT
CASTGPARNSPLHF
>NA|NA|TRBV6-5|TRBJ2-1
TGTGCCAGCAGTCCTCCATTCTCCTACAATGAGCAGTTCTTC
CASSPPFSYNEQFF
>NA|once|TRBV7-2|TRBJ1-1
TGTGCCAGCAGCTTAGGGCGCCCCTCAGGGAGAGCTTTCTTT
CASSLGRPSGRAFF
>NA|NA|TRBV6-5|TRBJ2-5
TGTGCCAGCATCAGACAGGAAGTACAAGAGACCCAGTACTTC
CASIRQEVQETQYF
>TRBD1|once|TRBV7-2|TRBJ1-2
TGTGCCAGCAGCTTCCGGGACAGGGGGCGAGGCGGCTACACCTTC
CASSFRDRGRGGYTF
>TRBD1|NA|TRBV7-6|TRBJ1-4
TGTGCCAGCAGCGAAGGGACAGCCGCAACTAATGAAAAACTGTTTTTT
CASSEGTAATNEKLFF
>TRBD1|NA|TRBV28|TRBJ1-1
TGTGCCAGCAGTCCGCTACCAGGACAGGGGAACACTGAAGCTTTCTTT
CASSPLPGQGNTEAFF
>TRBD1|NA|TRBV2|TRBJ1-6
TGTGCCAGCAGTGGGACAGGGTTACAGAATTCACCCCTCCACTTT
CASSGTGLQNSPLHF